The 25 T cell receptor beta chains below were found in one sample sequenced in a study of control samples from healthy donors and cancer patients. Sequencing used immunoSEQ multiplex PCR; TCRdb keeps in-frame clones, though not all of them. The sample holds 90,000 to 100,000 clones, around 84% seen once. Sequencing input: PBMCs. All receptors come from a man between 65 and 85 years old with lung cancer.

The rearrangement links TRBV6-5 to TRBJ2-7, with no clear D. Trimming stripped 5 bases from V and 6 bases from J, with 17 bases between. The CDR3 extends over 14 amino acids. Germline V CDR1 and CDR2: MNHEY, SVGAGI. For the CDR3, the DNA is TGTGCCAGCAGTCCTTACTCTTCGTCGAGCGAGCAGTACTTC. It encodes CASSPYSSSSEQYF.

The rearrangement joins TRBV6-5 to TRBJ2-7; TRBD1 aligns across 7 bases. CDR1 is MNHEY, CDR2 SVGAGI, per germline. Losses at the gene ends were 5 bases for V and 6 bases for J; bases not matched to a gene: 4. This CDR3 contains 12 residues. CDR3 protein: CASSQTGIEQYF. The CDR3 DNA reads TGTGCCAGCAGTCAGACAGGGATCGAGCAGTACTTC.

The chain couples TRBV21-1 to TRBJ1-6; no check of the table's D call, TRBD1, against the DNA was made. TRBV21-1 has pseudogene status. This CDR3 has 16 residues. CDR3 DNA: TGTGCCAGCAGCCACGACAGAAGCCAGGCCAATTCACCCCTCCACTTT. Residues: CASSHDRSQANSPLHF.

The chain is built from TRBV3-1 (or the pseudogene TRBV3-2) and TRBJ2-7; 8 bases fit TRBD1. The CDR3 runs to 18 residues. V shed 2 bases, J shed 6 bases, and the junction held 18 bases outside the gene matches. In germline, CDR1 is LGHDT, CDR2 YNNKEL (reference sequence). CDR3 nucleotides: TGTGCCAGCAGCCAAAGGGTCGGTGCAGGGGGCAGGGCTGGCGAGCAGTACTTC. This encodes CASSQRVGAGGRAGEQYF.

The rearrangement uses TRBV12-3 or TRBV12-4 and TRBJ2-7; 8 bases align to TRBD1. V lost 6 bases to trimming and J lost 3 bases; unmatched junction nucleotides: 4. The CDR3 has 13 amino acids. Written as DNA, the CDR3 is TGTGCCAGCAGCAGGGGGCGCGTCTACGAGCAGTACTTC. Translating it yields CASSRGRVYEQYF.

The chain employs TRBV6-4 and TRBJ2-7; the match to TRBD2 covers 9 bases. The germline V gene has CDR1 MRHNA and CDR2 SNTAGT. V lost 4 bases and J lost 2; bases outside the gene matches: 6. The CDR3 is made up of 15 amino acids. The CDR3 bases are TGTGCCAGCAGTGTCGCGGCTAGCGGGACCTACGAGCAGTACTTC. It encodes CASSVAASGTYEQYF.

This chain links TRBV10-1 with TRBJ1-1; the D gene is possibly TRBD1 (6 bases). Germline loops: CDR1 WNHNN, CDR2 SYGVQD (reference sequence). The V gene lost 10 bases and the J gene lost 4 bases, with 16 bases spanning the gap. The CDR3 contains 13 residues. CDR3: CATQGSWVTEAFF. CDR3 coding DNA: TGCGCCACCCAGGGGTCGTGGGTCACTGAAGCTTTCTTT.

This chain links TRBV7-9 with TRBJ1-1; D is uncertain. Trimming removed 1 base at V and 1 base at J, with 7 bases between. Germline V gene sequence: CDR1 SEHNR, CDR2 FQNEAQ (reference sequence). The CDR3 contains 14 residues. The chain's CDR3 is CASSLDSPNTEAFF. As DNA, the CDR3 is TGTGCCAGCAGCTTAGACAGTCCGAACACTGAAGCTTTCTTT.

V gene TRBV9 combines with J gene TRBJ2-7; TRBD1 or TRBD2 may be the D gene (5 bases each). The CDR3 length is 13 residues. CDR1 is SGDLS, CDR2 YYNGEE, per germline. The V end was cut by 7 bases, the J end by 2 bases, with 13 bases between. The CDR3 loop reads CASSPGPAYEQYF. The DNA of the CDR3 is TGTGCCAGCTCACCGGGACCTGCCTACGAGCAGTACTTC.

This clone was seen once. V usage is TRBV4-3 and J usage is TRBJ2-3, with a tentative D call TRBD1 (5 bases). Looked up from germline, CDR1 is LGHNA and CDR2 is YSLEER. The V end was cut by 2 bases, the J end by 4 bases, with 7 bases between. This CDR3 has 13 residues. CDR3 in DNA: TGCGCCAGCAGCCAACAGGGCGCAGATACGCAGTATTTT. It is translated as CASSQQGADTQYF.

The chain combines TRBV23-1 with TRBJ2-5; D possibly corresponds to TRBD1 (6 bases). TRBV23-1 is annotated as an ORF whose role is uncertain. The CDR3 spans 12 residues. V shed 3 bases and J shed 7 bases, with 9 bases lying between them. The DNA for the CDR3 is TGCGCCAGCAGTCAGGACAGTGGGACCCAGTACTTC. Translating gives CASSQDSGTQYF.

This sequence joins TRBV9 and TRBJ1-1, with D hard to call. Germline lookup yields CDR1 SGDLS and CDR2 YYNGEE. This CDR3 comprises 15 residues. V gave up 4 bases and J gave up 5 bases, with 18 bases separating them. CDR3 DNA: TGTGCCAGCAGCCCACACGCCCGGGGAGGTACTGAAGCTTTCTTT. This translates into CASSPHARGGTEAFF.

The rearrangement uses TRBV28 and TRBJ1-2; 10 bases fit TRBD1. V was clipped by 6 bases and J by 3 bases; unmatched bases: 4. The CDR3 loop spans 14 amino acids. Germline V gene sequence: CDR1 MDHEN, CDR2 SYDVKM. CDR3 in DNA: TGTGCCAGCAGCCAAGGACAGGGGGACTATGGCTACACCTTC. It translates to CASSQGQGDYGYTF.

The chain recombines TRBV3-1 (or the pseudogene TRBV3-2) with TRBJ2-7, with D uncertain. CDR1 is LGHDT, CDR2 YNNKEL, per germline (reference sequence). This CDR3 is built from 14 residues. Between the trimmed V and J ends, which lost 1 base and 3 bases, there was a span of 10 bases. The DNA for the CDR3 is TGTGCCAGCAGCCAAGGATACTCAAGCTACGAGCAGTACTTC. It codes for CASSQGYSSYEQYF.

This clone is a singleton in its sample. This sequence joins TRBV29-1 and TRBJ2-3; D gene uncertain. Per germline, CDR1 SQVTM and CDR2 ANQGSEA. Trimming removed 6 bases from V and 2 bases from J, with 12 bases in between. CDR3 length equals 13 residues. The CDR3 sequence: CSVRRANTDTQYF. The CDR3, as DNA: TGCAGCGTGAGGAGAGCTAACACAGATACGCAGTATTTT.

The chain has TRBV18 and TRBJ1-1; D unclear. CDR3 length equals 11 residues. Germline-derived CDR1 and CDR2 are KGHSH and LQKENI. V was shortened by 6 bases and J by 4 bases, with 6 bases between the two germline ends. DNA of the CDR3: TGTGCCAGCTCTGGGCCCACTGAAGCTTTCTTT. Protein sequence: CASSGPTEAFF.

V gene TRBV24-1 combines with J gene TRBJ1-2; 8 nucleotides match TRBD1. Germline V gives CDR1 KGHDR, CDR2 SFDVKD. Trimming removed 12 bases from V and 8 bases from J; junction bases left unmatched: 10. This CDR3 is built from 12 residues. CDR3 sequence reads: CAAGTGLGGYTF. The CDR3, as DNA: TGTGCCGCCGGGACAGGCTTGGGGGGCTACACCTTC.

This clone was detected a few times. The chain couples TRBV6-5 to TRBJ2-1; D is perhaps TRBD1 (6 bases). The germline V and J ends were trimmed by 6 bases and 9 bases, with 15 bases remaining between them. This CDR3 has 13 amino acids. Germline loops: CDR1 MNHEY, CDR2 SVGAGI. The CDR3 region is CASSRDIRGEQFF. The CDR3 DNA reads as TGTGCCAGCAGCCGCGACATCAGGGGTGAGCAGTTCTTC.

A few counts support this clone. The gene calls are TRBV18 and TRBJ1-2, with D unclear. Germline-derived CDR1 and CDR2 are KGHSH and LQKENI. V was cut by 2 bases and J by 5 bases, with 9 bases left in between. This CDR3 spans 13 amino acids. CDR3 sequence (DNA): TGTGCCAGCTCACCAGTCGGGGAATATGGCTACACCTTC. Residues: CASSPVGEYGYTF.

The rearrangement uses TRBV4-2 and TRBJ1-2, with D unclear. Germline V gives CDR1 LGHNA, CDR2 YNFKEQ. The CDR3 totals 14 residues. The V and J ends lost 0 bases and 8 bases respectively, with 13 bases between them. CDR3 coding DNA: TGTGCCAGCAGCCAAGATTATGGGGTGGGCGGCTACACCTTC. It yields the protein CASSQDYGVGGYTF.

The table lists this clone with a few counts. The V call is TRBV19, the J call TRBJ2-4; maybe TRBD2 (7 bases). V dropped 7 bases and J dropped 1 base, with 23 bases sitting between them. CDR3 length: 18 residues. Germline CDR1 LNHDA, CDR2 SQIVND (reference sequence). In DNA form, the CDR3 reads TGTGCCAGTACCGGGGGGCGGATATCATACGATGCCAAAAACATTCAGTACTTC. Translating it yields CASTGGRISYDAKNIQYF.

This clone has just a few counts. The chain joins TRBV7-3 to TRBJ2-3; 7 bases are shared with TRBD2. Germline trimming cut 5 bases from V and 0 bases from J; bases unmatched to any gene: 5. The CDR3 totals 15 residues. From germline, CDR1 is SGHTA and CDR2 FQGTGA. CDR3 sequence (DNA): TGTGCCAGCAGCCCCAGCGGGGCTAGCACAGATACGCAGTATTTT. It translates to CASSPSGASTDTQYF.

This chain connects TRBV9 to TRBJ1-1, with D possibly TRBD1 on 6 matching bases. CDR3 length equals 15 residues. Trimming removed 4 bases from V and 0 bases from J, with 13 bases in between. The germline V gene has CDR1 SGDLS and CDR2 YYNGEE. CDR3 residues: CASSPNRVMNTEAFF. The CDR3 nucleotides are TGTGCCAGCAGCCCTAACAGGGTTATGAACACTGAAGCTTTCTTT. The full variable domain, rest sourced from reference TRBV9 and TRBJ1-1, is DSGVTQTPKHLITATGQRVTLRCSPRSGDLSVYWYQQSLDQGLQFLIQYYNGEERAKGNILERFSAQQFPDLHSELNLSSLELGDSALYFCASSPNRVMNTEAFFGQGTRLTVV.

The chain is built from TRBV27 and TRBJ2-7, with 14 bases that match TRBD2. The ends lost 5 bases at V and 2 bases at J; junction bases unmatched: 2. Germline V gene sequence: CDR1 MNHEY, CDR2 SMNVEV (reference sequence). The CDR3 runs to 15 residues. CDR3 amino acids: CASSRLAGGTYEQYF. The DNA of the CDR3 is TGTGCCAGCAGTCGACTAGCGGGGGGGACCTACGAGCAGTACTTC.

The chain is built from TRBV7-2 and TRBJ2-1; D gene uncertain. CDR1 and CDR2 from the germline V gene are SGHTA and FQGNSA. The CDR3 sequence is 14 residues long. The V end was cut by 3 bases, the J end by 6 bases, with 12 bases between. CDR3 in DNA: TGTGCCAGCAGCTTGAGTGGCGCGTCCAATGAGCAGTTCTTC. It encodes CASSLSGASNEQFF.